The rows below give T cell receptor beta chains drawn from one sample of a study of graft-versus-host responses after intestinal transplantation. Which antigens these TCRs recognize remains unknown. Generated by immunoSEQ multiplex PCR, the TCRdb table keeps only in-frame clones and is missing some. The sample yields tens of thousands of clones, roughly 90% seen once. The sequenced sample was unstimulated CD4+ T cells sorted from spleen or lymph node cells, obtained before transplant. These receptors all come from a human donor who was the organ donor for an intestinal transplant. Both conserved end residues are part of each CDR3. The order of the fields is CDR3 length, clone size, J gene, V gene, D gene, CDR3 protein, CDR3 DNA. The D gene is left open where the match is weak. Rows may omit the clone size; those that give it use once, few, many or a size class.

14 once TRBJ2-7 TRBV6-5 TRBD1 CASSSPDRGREQYF TGTGCCAGCAGTTCGCCCGACAGGGGACGCGAGCAGTACTTC
15 . TRBJ2-1 TRBV5-1 TRBD2 CASSPGLAVDNEQFF TGCGCCAGCAGCCCCGGACTAGCGGTTGACAATGAGCAGTTCTTC
15 . TRBJ2-3 TRBV4-3 . CASREGSSSTDTQYF TGCGCCAGCAGGGAGGGATCCTCTAGCACAGATACGCAGTATTTT
16 . TRBJ2-3 TRBV7-2 . CASSLGSWRGPGTQYF TGTGCCAGCAGCTTAGGATCCTGGCGGGGTCCTGGGACGCAGTATTTT
14 . TRBJ2-5 TRBV6-6 . CASRPTEFKETQYF TGTGCCAGCAGACCTACAGAGTTTAAAGAGACCCAGTACTTC
13 . TRBJ2-5 TRBV28 TRBD2 CASRRTSQETQYF TGTGCCAGCAGGAGGACTAGCCAAGAGACCCAGTACTTC
14 . TRBJ2-7 TRBV6-1 . CASIGVIGDYEQYF TGTGCCAGCATTGGGGTGATCGGGGACTACGAGCAGTACTTC
14 . TRBJ2-2 TRBV13 . CASSPQGRTGELFF TGTGCCAGCAGCCCTCAGGGTAGGACCGGGGAGCTGTTTTTT
15 . TRBJ2-1 TRBV10-3 TRBD2 CAISRSGRVYNEQFF TGTGCCATCAGTAGGAGCGGGAGGGTCTACAATGAGCAGTTCTTC
13 . TRBJ1-2 TRBV9 TRBD1 CASSGTGDYGYTF TGTGCCAGCAGCGGAACAGGGGACTATGGCTACACCTTC
13 few TRBJ2-7 TRBV6-5 . CASRLLPSYEQYF TGTGCCAGCAGACTACTACCCTCCTACGAGCAGTACTTC
15 . TRBJ1-4 TRBV9 . CASSVAPAMNEKLFF TGTGCCAGCAGCGTAGCTCCAGCGATGAATGAAAAACTGTTTTTT
17 . TRBJ2-6 TRBV11-2 . CASSFLPWGAGANVLTF TGTGCCAGCAGCTTTCTCCCGTGGGGGGCTGGGGCCAACGTCCTGACTTTC
11 few TRBJ1-1 TRBV2 . CASSVRTEAFF TGTGCCAGCAGTGTGCGGACTGAAGCTTTCTTT
15 . TRBJ1-5 TRBV18 . CASSPRESGNQPQHF TGTGCCAGCTCACCGAGGGAATCGGGGAATCAGCCCCAGCATTTT
18 . TRBJ2-7 TRBV10-2 TRBD2 CASSGGLGGTSGSYEQYF TGCGCCAGCAGTGGGGGACTGGGAGGGACTAGCGGCTCCTACGAGCAGTACTTC
14 . TRBJ1-5 TRBV6-6 . CASTHRQATQPQHF TGTGCCAGCACCCACAGACAGGCCACCCAGCCCCAGCATTTT
20 . TRBJ1-2 TRBV18 . CASSPYFLAADTSAFGGYTF TGTGCCAGCTCACCATATTTTCTGGCTGCAGACACATCGGCTTTTGGCGGCTACACCTTC
15 . TRBJ1-3 TRBV5-1 TRBD1 CASSPRTGGVNTIYF TGCGCCAGCAGCCCCCGGACAGGGGGTGTAAACACCATATATTTT
15 . TRBJ2-7 TRBV7-2 TRBD2 CASSEGAGGPYEQYF TGTGCCAGCAGCGAAGGAGCGGGAGGGCCCTACGAGCAGTACTTC
13 . TRBJ1-1 TRBV10-3 . CAIRAQGNTEAFF TGTGCCATCAGGGCACAGGGGAACACTGAAGCTTTCTTT
14 . TRBJ2-3 TRBV7-3 . CASSFGGGGDTQYF TGTGCCAGCAGCTTCGGGGGAGGTGGAGATACGCAGTATTTT
19 . TRBJ2-1 TRBV28 . CASSLPFPWPYHDHNEQFF TGTGCCAGCAGTTTGCCCTTTCCCTGGCCATACCACGATCACAATGAGCAGTTCTTC
17 . TRBJ2-3 TRBV27 TRBD2 CASRALGLAAAGDTQYF TGTGCCAGCAGAGCCCTAGGACTAGCGGCTGCGGGGGATACGCAGTATTTT
16 . TRBJ2-1 TRBV5-1 TRBD2 CASSLRLREGRNEQFF TGCGCCAGCAGCTTGCGGCTCCGGGAGGGCCGTAATGAGCAGTTCTTC
19 . TRBJ2-6 TRBV4-2 TRBD1 CASSQDRGQGGSGANVLTF TGTGCCAGCAGCCAAGATAGGGGACAGGGGGGGTCTGGGGCCAACGTCCTGACTTTC
11 . TRBJ1-2 TRBV28 . CASSRGYGYTF TGTGCCAGCAGTCGCGGCTATGGCTACACCTTC
15 . TRBJ2-5 TRBV5-6 . CASSRARGGEETQYF TGTGCCAGCAGCAGGGCCAGGGGTGGCGAAGAGACCCAGTACTTC
15 few TRBJ2-7 TRBV6-6 . CASTDRQVFVYEQYF TGTGCCAGCACCGACCGACAGGTGTTCGTTTACGAGCAGTACTTC
14 . TRBJ2-7 TRBV6-1 TRBD1 CASSQYRGPYEQYF TGTGCCAGCAGCCAGTACAGGGGTCCCTACGAGCAGTACTTC
15 . TRBJ2-2 TRBV11-3 TRBD1 CASRSGGTGAGELFF TGTGCCAGCAGGAGTGGTGGGACAGGTGCCGGGGAGCTGTTTTTT
12 once TRBJ1-1 TRBV19 TRBD1 CASSIRGRNAFF TGTGCCAGTAGTATTAGGGGGCGAAATGCTTTCTTT
13 few TRBJ1-4 TRBV6-6 . CASLEATNEKLFF TGTGCCAGCTTAGAGGCAACTAATGAAAAACTGTTTTTT
14 . TRBJ2-5 TRBV5-6 TRBD2 CASSFRGRAETQYF TGTGCCAGCAGCTTTCGGGGGAGGGCAGAGACCCAGTACTTC
14 . TRBJ2-4 TRBV6-6 TRBD2 CASSSYSGINIQYF TGTGCCAGCAGCTCATATAGCGGGATAAACATTCAGTACTTC
16 . TRBJ2-7 TRBV7-3 TRBD2 CASDRRWREKIGEQYF TGTGCCAGCGACCGAAGGTGGCGGGAGAAAATCGGCGAGCAGTACTTC
19 . TRBJ1-2 TRBV19 TRBD1 CASTTRSGTGPFSNYGYTF TGTGCCAGTACGACTCGGTCCGGGACAGGGCCCTTCTCTAACTATGGCTACACCTTC